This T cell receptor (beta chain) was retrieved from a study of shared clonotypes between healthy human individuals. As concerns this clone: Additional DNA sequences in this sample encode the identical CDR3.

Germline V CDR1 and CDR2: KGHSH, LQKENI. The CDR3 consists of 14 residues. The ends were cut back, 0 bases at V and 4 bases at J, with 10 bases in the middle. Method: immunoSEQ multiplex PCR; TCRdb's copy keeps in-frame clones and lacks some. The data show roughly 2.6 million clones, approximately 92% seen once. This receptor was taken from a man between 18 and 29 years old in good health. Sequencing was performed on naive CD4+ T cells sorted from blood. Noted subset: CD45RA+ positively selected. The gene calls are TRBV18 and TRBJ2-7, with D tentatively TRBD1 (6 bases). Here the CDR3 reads CASSPPAGTYEQYF. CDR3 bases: TGTGCCAGCTCACCACCCGCAGGGACATACGAGCAGTACTTC.